One and the same sample provided the 18 T cell receptor beta chains below, sequenced in a study of T cell repertoires in cytomegalovirus infection. These receptors are not linked to any known antigen. TCRdb re-analysed the reads in MiXCR, keeping a single row per CDR3 protein. The table has around 69,000 distinct CDR3 sequences, 20% seen once. The sequenced sample was CD8+ T cells from cultured PBMCs, obtained from culture after CMV antigen stimulation. The receptors here all came from a human donor in good health (CMV status not recorded). Some clones in this sample may be carry-over from other donors' samples.

The chain couples TRBV28 to TRBJ2-1; the match to TRBD2 covers 11 bases. The germline gives CDR1 MDHEN, CDR2 SYDVKM. The CDR3 length is 15 residues. The trim removed 4 bases at V and 4 bases at J, leaving 3 bases unmatched. The CDR3 reads CASSSGLAVYNEQFF. Written as DNA, the CDR3 is TGTGCCAGCAGTTCGGGACTAGCGGTTTACAATGAGCAGTTCTTC.

V usage is TRBV6-8 and J usage is TRBJ2-1; D is ambiguous. The CDR3 spans 13 residues. Per germline, CDR1 MNHGY and CDR2 SAAAGT. The V end lost 4 bases, the J end lost 2 bases, and 6 bases lay between the germline ends. The CDR3 nucleotides read TGTGCCAGCAGTTTAGGACCCTACAATGAGCAGTTCTTC. Its protein is CASSLGPYNEQFF.

On this clonotype: This may come from a read error, since a much larger clone is one base off. This chain links TRBV27 with TRBJ2-7; weak D call: TRBD2 (5 bases). This CDR3 comprises 14 residues. The germline CDR1 and CDR2 sequences are MNHEY and SMNVEV (reference sequence). In nucleotides, the CDR3 is TGTGACAGCAGTCCAGCCGAGGGCTCCTACGAGCAGTACTTC. Residues: CDSSPAEGSYEQYF.

The J gene is TRBJ1-4, the V gene TRBV7-9; maybe TRBD1 (5 bases). CDR3 length equals 15 residues. Germline CDR1 and CDR2: SEHNR and FQNEAQ (reference sequence). V lost 5 bases and J lost 0, with 10 bases in between. The CDR3 sequence: CASSSDSATNEKLFF. CDR3 sequence (DNA): TGTGCCAGCAGCAGCGACAGTGCAACTAATGAAAAACTGTTTTTT.

The chain employs TRBV4-3 and TRBJ2-1; D uncertain. The CDR3 is made up of 18 amino acids. V was pared by 2 bases and J by 0 bases, with 17 bases between. Germline-derived CDR1 and CDR2 are LGHNA and YSLEER. The DNA for the CDR3 is TGCGCCAGCAGCCAACCCACTCGTCTGGAGAGCTCCTACAATGAGCAGTTCTTC. Encoded protein: CASSQPTRLESSYNEQFF.

This clonotype has only a few counts. The chain carries TRBV6-2 or TRBV6-3 and TRBJ1-1; 10 nucleotides align to TRBD1. The CDR3 has 17 residues. CDR1 and CDR2 (germline): MNHEY, SVGEGT. After removal of 0 bases from V and 10 bases from J, the junction contained 14 bases not matched to a gene. CDR3 in DNA: TGTGCCAGCAGTTACTCGAGACAGGGGGCCAGTCATATTGGAGCTTTCTTT. Translated, it gives CASSYSRQGASHIGAFF.

Many counts were recorded for this clonotype. The chain uses TRBV7-8 and TRBJ1-1; 9 bases map to TRBD1. Trimming took 5 bases from V and 0 from J; bases not matched to a gene: 13. Looked up from germline, CDR1 is SGHVS and CDR2 is FQNEAQ. There are 18 residues in the CDR3. The CDR3: CASSDIYGTGSMNTEAFF. For the CDR3, the DNA is TGTGCCAGCAGCGACATCTACGGGACAGGGAGTATGAACACTGAAGCTTTCTTT.

This clonotype was seen more than once but under ten times. This chain joins TRBV6-1 and TRBJ1-2, with no clear D. CDR1 MNHNS and CDR2 SASEGT come from the germline V gene. Trimming removed 4 bases at V and 7 bases at J, with 19 bases between. There are 15 residues in the CDR3. The CDR3 nucleotides are TGTGCCAGCAGTGGGACCTTGGACGGTCTGCGTGGCTACACCTTC. The encoded protein is CASSGTLDGLRGYTF.

This clonotype was recorded a few times. This chain uses TRBV4-3 with TRBJ2-7, with 7 bases that match TRBD1. Trimming removed 0 bases from V and 3 bases from J; junction bases left unmatched: 11. CDR3 size: 17 residues. In germline, CDR1 is LGHNA, CDR2 YSLEER. The CDR3 DNA reads TGCGCCAGCAGCCAAGATCCCGCCGGGACAGCCATCTACGAGCAGTACTTC. As protein: CASSQDPAGTAIYEQYF.

This sequence joins TRBV6-5 and TRBJ1-3, with TRBD1 matching 8 bases. Germline V gives CDR1 MNHEY, CDR2 SVGAGI. The CDR3 length is 15 residues. With 6 bases clipped from V and 3 bases from J, the junction kept 7 bases outside the gene matches. CDR3 loop: CASRSTGGGGNTIYF. In nucleotides, the CDR3 is TGTGCCAGCAGGTCAACAGGGGGAGGTGGAAACACCATATATTTT.

The chain recombines TRBV7-6 with TRBJ1-1; weak D call: TRBD1 (6 bases). Per germline, CDR1 SGHVS and CDR2 FNYEAQ. The CDR3 loop spans 15 amino acids. V lost 4 bases and J lost 1, with 13 bases in between. The DNA for the CDR3 is TGTGCCAGCAGCTCGGGGGGGCGGTCGAACACTGAAGCTTTCTTT. Protein sequence: CASSSGGRSNTEAFF.

Only a few counts were recorded for this clonotype. CDR3 in amino acids: CASSPSGVWNNQPQHF. The CDR3, as DNA: TGTGCCAGCTCACCATCCGGGGTATGGAACAATCAGCCCCAGCATTTT. The chain carries TRBV18 and TRBJ1-5, with unresolved D. Germline CDR1 and CDR2: KGHSH and LQKENI. V lost 2 bases and J 3 bases, leaving 14 bases between the germline ends. The CDR3 has 16 residues.

The CDR3 bases are TGTGCCAGCAGCTTAGTACACAGGGAGAACCATCAGCCCCAGCATTTT. Protein sequence: CASSLVHRENHQPQHF. This chain uses TRBV7-2 with TRBJ1-5; D possibly corresponds to TRBD1 (6 bases). Per germline, CDR1 SGHTA and CDR2 FQGNSA. The CDR3 has 16 amino acids. Trimming removed 1 base from V and 5 bases from J, with 15 bases in between.

This clonotype has just a few counts. This rearrangement joins TRBV6-2 or TRBV6-3 to TRBJ1-2; D not certain. CDR3 length equals 15 residues. CDR1 is MNHEY, CDR2 SVGEGT, per germline. Trimming pared 2 bases from V and 4 bases from J, leaving 14 bases between. The CDR3 DNA follows: TGTGCCAGCAGTTACCATGGAGGGAGCGGCTATGGCTACACCTTC. Residues: CASSYHGGSGYGYTF.

The chain carries TRBV12-3 or TRBV12-4 and TRBJ1-6; D is unclear. The CDR3 is made up of 15 amino acids. Trimming left V 6 bases short and J 6 bases short, with 15 bases between. The chain's CDR3 is CASSPPLASNSPLHF. DNA of the CDR3: TGTGCCAGCAGCCCCCCACTGGCGTCTAATTCACCCCTCCACTTT.

This clonotype was detected a few times. J is TRBJ2-5 and V is TRBV7-2, with a weak D call TRBD2 (5 bases). V lost 1 base, J lost 4 bases, and 13 bases lay in between. The CDR3 has 15 residues. The germline V gene encodes CDR1 SGHTA and CDR2 FQGNSA. CDR3: CASSLVAAAGETQYF. CDR3 DNA sequence: TGTGCCAGCAGCTTAGTCGCGGCGGCGGGAGAGACCCAGTACTTC.

This clonotype turned up a few times. The chain has TRBV19 and TRBJ1-1, with D perhaps TRBD1 (6 bases). Germline lookup yields CDR1 LNHDA and CDR2 SQIVND (reference sequence). With 5 bases removed from V and 4 bases from J, the gap between germline ends came to 17 bases. The CDR3 has 15 amino acids. As DNA, the CDR3 is TGTGCCAGTAGTCCCCGGACAGCGGCGGTCACTGAAGCTTTCTTT. It is translated as CASSPRTAAVTEAFF.

This clonotype turned up a few times. This chain connects TRBV11-2 to TRBJ1-4; TRBD1 agrees at 9 bases. V gave up 4 bases and J gave up 6 bases; unmatched junction bases: 3. In germline, CDR1 is SGHAT, CDR2 FQNNGV. The CDR3 contains 14 residues. The CDR3 DNA reads TGTGCCAGCAGCTCGGACAGGGGTGATGAAAAACTGTTTTTT. The encoded protein is CASSSDRGDEKLFF.